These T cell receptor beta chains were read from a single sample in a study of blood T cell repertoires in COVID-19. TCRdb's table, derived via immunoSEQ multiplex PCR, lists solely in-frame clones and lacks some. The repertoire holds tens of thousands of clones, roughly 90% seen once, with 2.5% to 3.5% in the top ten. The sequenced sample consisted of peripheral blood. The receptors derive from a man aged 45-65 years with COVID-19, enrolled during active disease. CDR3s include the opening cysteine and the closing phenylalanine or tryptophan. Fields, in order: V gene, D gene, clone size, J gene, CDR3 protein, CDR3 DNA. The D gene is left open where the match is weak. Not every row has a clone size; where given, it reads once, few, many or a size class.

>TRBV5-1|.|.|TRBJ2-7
CASSFITGQDEQYF
TGCGCCAGCAGCTTTATTACAGGGCAGGACGAGCAGTACTTC
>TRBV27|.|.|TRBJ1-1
CASSLNAGRLNTEAFF
TGTGCCAGCAGTTTAAATGCCGGGAGGCTGAACACTGAAGCTTTCTTT
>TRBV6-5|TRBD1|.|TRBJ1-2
CASSYSPGGLSGYTF
TGTGCCAGCAGTTACAGTCCAGGGGGCCTGTCTGGCTACACCTTC
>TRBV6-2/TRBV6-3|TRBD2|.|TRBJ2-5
CASSPTGLAGGQVQYF
TGTGCCAGCAGCCCAACGGGACTAGCGGGGGGTCAGGTCCAGTACTTC
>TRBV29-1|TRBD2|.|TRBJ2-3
CSVEGTGGYTQYF
TGCAGCGTTGAGGGGACGGGAGGGTATACGCAGTATTTT
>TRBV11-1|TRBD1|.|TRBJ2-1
CASSLGTGGFNEQFF
TGTGCCAGCAGCTTAGGGACAGGGGGCTTCAATGAGCAGTTCTTC
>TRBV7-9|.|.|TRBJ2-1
CASSLGRVGNEQFF
TGTGCCAGCAGCTTAGGCAGGGTCGGGAATGAGCAGTTCTTC
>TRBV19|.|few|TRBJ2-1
CASSIGTNNEQFF
TGTGCCAGTAGTATTGGCACTAACAATGAGCAGTTCTTC
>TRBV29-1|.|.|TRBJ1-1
CSVVGQVNTEAFF
TGCAGCGTTGTGGGCCAGGTGAACACTGAAGCTTTCTTT
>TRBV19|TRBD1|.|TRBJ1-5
CASCPKRQGTFNQPQHF
TGTGCCAGTTGCCCAAAACGACAGGGGACCTTCAATCAGCCCCAGCATTTT
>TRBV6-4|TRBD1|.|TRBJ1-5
CASPLLQGDQPQHF
TGTGCCAGCCCCCTATTACAGGGGGATCAGCCCCAGCATTTT
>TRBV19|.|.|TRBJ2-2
CASSIGGANTGELFF
TGTGCCAGTAGTATTGGGGGGGCTAACACCGGGGAGCTGTTTTTT
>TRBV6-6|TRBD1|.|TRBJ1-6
CASSFRGLSSTGPNSPLHF
TGTGCCAGCAGCTTTAGGGGGCTCTCTTCCACCGGGCCCAATTCACCCCTCCACTTT
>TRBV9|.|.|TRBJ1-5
CASSVDGLGGQPQHF
TGTGCCAGCAGCGTAGATGGCCTGGGGGGTCAGCCCCAGCATTTT
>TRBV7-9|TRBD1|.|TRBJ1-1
CASSPNRGTKAFF
TGTGCCAGCAGCCCCAACAGGGGGACGAAAGCTTTCTTT
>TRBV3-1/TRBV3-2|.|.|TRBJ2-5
CASSQGVTDQETQYF
TGTGCCAGCAGCCAAGGGGTGACAGACCAAGAGACCCAGTACTTC
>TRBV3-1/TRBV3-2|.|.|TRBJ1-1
CASSPEANTEAFF
TGTGCCAGCAGCCCGGAGGCGAACACTGAAGCTTTCTTT
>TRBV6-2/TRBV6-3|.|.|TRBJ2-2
CASSYVLTPQAHTGELFF
TGTGCCAGCAGTTACGTGTTGACGCCCCAGGCGCACACCGGGGAGCTGTTTTTT
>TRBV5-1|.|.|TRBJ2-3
CASSPIRQADTQYF
TGCGCCAGCAGCCCAATCAGACAGGCAGATACGCAGTATTTT
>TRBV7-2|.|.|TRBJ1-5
CASSLGFGESQPQHF
TGTGCCAGCAGCTTAGGATTCGGGGAAAGTCAGCCCCAGCATTTT
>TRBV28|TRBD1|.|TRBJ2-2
CASSFTTGLNTGELFF
TGTGCCAGCAGTTTTACGACAGGGTTAAACACCGGGGAGCTGTTTTTT
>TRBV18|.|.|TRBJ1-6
CASSPGLIPYPLHF
TGTGCCAGCTCACCGGGCCTCATCCCATACCCCCTCCACTTT
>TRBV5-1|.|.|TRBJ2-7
CASSLDRVGIGEQYF
TGCGCCAGCAGCTTGGACAGGGTGGGGATAGGGGAGCAGTACTTC
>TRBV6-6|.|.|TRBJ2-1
CASSRRDEQFF
TGTGCCAGCAGCCGACGGGATGAGCAGTTCTTC
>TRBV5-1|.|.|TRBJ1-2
CASSFYLTSGGYTF
TGCGCCAGCAGCTTCTACCTCACCTCTGGTGGCTACACCTTC
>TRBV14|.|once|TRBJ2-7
CASSQARQALVKQYF
TGTGCCAGCAGCCAAGCTAGACAGGCCCTGGTAAAGCAGTACTTC
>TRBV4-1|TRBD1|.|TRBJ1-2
CASSHLFGTDNYGYTF
TGCGCCAGCAGCCATTTATTTGGGACAGATAACTATGGCTACACCTTC
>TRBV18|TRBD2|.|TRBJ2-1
CASSPLPSGGALEQFF
TGTGCCAGCTCACCACTCCCCAGCGGGGGGGCCTTAGAGCAGTTCTTC
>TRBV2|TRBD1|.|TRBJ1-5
CASSDRTGSQPQHF
TGTGCCAGCAGCGATCGGACAGGGAGTCAGCCCCAGCATTTT
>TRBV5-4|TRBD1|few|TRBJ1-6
CASSLGQAQGDSPLHF
TGTGCCAGCAGCTTAGGACAGGCCCAAGGGGATTCACCCCTCCACTTT
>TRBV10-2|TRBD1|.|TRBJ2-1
CASSVHTGASYNEQFF
TGCGCCAGCAGTGTTCACACAGGGGCCTCCTACAATGAGCAGTTCTTC
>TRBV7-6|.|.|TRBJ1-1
CASSLTRGEMNTEAFF
TGTGCCAGCAGCCTAACGCGGGGAGAGATGAACACTGAAGCTTTCTTT
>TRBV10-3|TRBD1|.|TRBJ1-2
CAISSGTGLKDYGYTF
TGTGCCATCAGCTCCGGGACAGGGTTGAAGGATTATGGCTACACCTTC
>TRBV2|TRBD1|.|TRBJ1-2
CASSDGTGFYGYTF
TGTGCCAGCAGTGACGGGACAGGCTTCTATGGCTACACCTTC
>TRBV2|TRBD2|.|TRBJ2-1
CASWGLAKISDEQFF
TGTGCCAGCTGGGGACTAGCAAAAATCTCCGATGAGCAGTTCTTC
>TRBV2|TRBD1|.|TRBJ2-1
CASRQTGVYNEQFF
TGTGCCAGCAGACAGACAGGGGTGTACAATGAGCAGTTCTTC
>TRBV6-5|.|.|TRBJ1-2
CASTRLGAQGYTF
TGTGCCAGCACCCGTTTGGGGGCGCAAGGCTACACCTTC
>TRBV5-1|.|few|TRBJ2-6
CASSWAGTGANVLTF
TGCGCCAGCAGCTGGGCAGGGACTGGGGCCAACGTCCTGACTTTC
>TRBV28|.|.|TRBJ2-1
CASSPSHFEQFF
TGTGCCAGCAGTCCCTCTCACTTTGAGCAGTTCTTC
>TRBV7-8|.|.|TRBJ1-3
CASSLSTGSGNTIYF
TGTGCCAGCAGCTTATCGACGGGCTCTGGAAACACCATATATTTT
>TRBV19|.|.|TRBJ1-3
CASQGSSGNTIYF
TGTGCCAGTCAGGGCTCTTCTGGAAACACCATATATTTT
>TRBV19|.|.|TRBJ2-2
CASSPAGATGWYTGELFF
TGTGCCAGTAGCCCAGCGGGGGCGACAGGGTGGTACACCGGGGAGCTGTTTTTT
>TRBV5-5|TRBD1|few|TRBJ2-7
CASSRGQDYEQYF
TGTGCCAGCAGCAGGGGACAGGATTACGAGCAGTACTTC
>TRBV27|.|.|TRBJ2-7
CASSLGPDSYEQYF
TGTGCCAGCAGTTTGGGCCCGGACAGCTACGAGCAGTACTTC
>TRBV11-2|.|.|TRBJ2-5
CASSSEQGWGLKTQYF
TGTGCCAGCAGCTCAGAACAGGGCTGGGGGTTGAAGACCCAGTACTTC
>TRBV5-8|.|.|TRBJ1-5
CASSRWTDNQPQHF
TGTGCCAGCAGCCGTTGGACTGATAATCAGCCCCAGCATTTT
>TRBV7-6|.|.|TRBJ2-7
CASSPLYEQYF
TGTGCCAGCAGCCCCCTCTACGAGCAGTACTTC
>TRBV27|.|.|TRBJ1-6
CASSLSSPGLNSPLHF
TGTGCCAGCAGTTTATCGTCTCCGGGACTTAATTCACCCCTCCACTTT
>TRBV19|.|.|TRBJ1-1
CASSGGGTEAFF
TGTGCCAGTAGTGGGGGAGGCACTGAAGCTTTCTTT
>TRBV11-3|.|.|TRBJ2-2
CASSNTIANTGELFF
TGTGCCAGCAGTAACACTATCGCGAACACCGGGGAGCTGTTTTTT
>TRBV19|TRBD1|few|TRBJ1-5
CASSIGYRGDQPQHF
TGTGCCAGTAGTATAGGGTACAGGGGGGACCAGCCCCAGCATTTT
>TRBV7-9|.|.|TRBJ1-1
CASSQPQGSNTEAFF
TGTGCCAGCAGCCAACCACAGGGTTCGAACACTGAAGCTTTCTTT
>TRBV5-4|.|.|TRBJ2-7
CASSLGASDYEQYF
TGTGCCAGCAGCTTGGGGGCCTCCGATTACGAGCAGTACTTC
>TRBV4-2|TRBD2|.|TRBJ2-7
CASSPHVLSGGASEQYF
TGTGCCAGCAGCCCACACGTCCTAAGCGGGGGGGCATCTGAGCAGTACTTC
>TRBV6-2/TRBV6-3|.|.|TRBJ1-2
CASSPPRGNGYTF
TGTGCCAGCAGTCCCCCGAGGGGGAATGGCTACACCTTC
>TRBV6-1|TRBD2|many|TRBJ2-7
CASSGTSGGRSYEQYF
TGTGCCAGCAGTGGGACTAGCGGGGGTCGATCCTACGAGCAGTACTTC
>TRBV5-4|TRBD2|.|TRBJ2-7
CASSETRTSGTYEQYF
TGTGCCAGCAGCGAGACTAGGACTAGCGGTACCTACGAGCAGTACTTC
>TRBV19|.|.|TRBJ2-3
CASSNPQGPLTDTQYF
TGTGCCAGTAGTAACCCTCAGGGGCCCCTCACAGATACGCAGTATTTT
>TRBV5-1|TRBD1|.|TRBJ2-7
CASSWGTANYEQYF
TGCGCCAGCAGCTGGGGGACAGCTAACTACGAGCAGTACTTC